This T cell receptor beta chain was identified in a study of post-analysis software for immune sequencing data. Study at large: Clinical courses comprised relapsing-remitting, secondary progressive and progressive-relapsing multiple sclerosis. General study findings and limits: Strong co-clustering by F measure linked samples that shared a preparation batch. Controls showed significantly higher normalized Chao1 diversity than did multiple sclerosis patients. Five TRBV segments (TRBV5-6, TRBV5-1 and TRBV20-1 among them) occurred more frequently in patients than in controls.

The J segment lost 3 bases and the V segment lost 5 bases, leaving 4 bases of the junction unmatched. The CDR3 extends over 14 amino acids. In germline, CDR1 is MNHEY, CDR2 SVGAGI. Included in the TCR beta cDNA libraries were unique molecular identifiers. Input of about 0.9 to 10 million T cells yielded some 500,000 cDNA molecules. TCRdb re-called the PCR reads through MiXCR, storing one row per CDR3 protein. The sample lists approximately 570,000 distinct CDR3 sequences; around 40% were seen once. As regards this clonotype: What it binds is unknown.

The chain combines TRBV6-5 with TRBJ2-7; 10 positions agree with TRBD1. The receptor's source is a girl between 5 and 17 years old with multiple sclerosis. Sequencing was carried out using blood. The CDR3, as DNA: TGTGCCAGCAGTGGGACAGGGGACGTCTACGAGCAGTACTTC. As protein: CASSGTGDVYEQYF.